These 11 T cell receptor beta chains came from one sample sequenced in a study of molecular identifiers for immune sequencing clone quantification. Using its own MiXCR run on the PCR reads, TCRdb lists one record per CDR3 protein. The top ten hold approximately 0.8% of the sample, which has around 470,000 distinct CDR3 sequences, roughly 25% seen once. Specimen: naive CD8+ T cells from blood, with Jurkat cell RNA spiked in. Subset reported: FACS-sorted CD8+CD4-CCR7+CD45RA+ naive T cells. Receptors were obtained from a human donor in good health. Some libraries in this study had Jurkat cell RNA spiked in.

The V gene is TRBV7-9, the J gene TRBJ1-4; D ambiguous. The CDR3 runs 13 residues. V lost 5 bases to trimming and J lost 6 bases, with 10 bases between them. Germline lookup yields CDR1 SEHNR and CDR2 FQNEAQ (reference sequence). The CDR3: CASSLELYEKLFF. DNA of the CDR3: TGTGCCAGCAGCCTAGAATTATATGAAAAACTGTTTTTT.

The sample holds many counts of this clonotype. J is TRBJ1-6 and V is TRBV7-9, with D maybe TRBD1 (5 bases). CDR1 and CDR2 from the germline V gene are SEHNR and FQNEAQ (reference sequence). Between the trimmed V and J ends, which lost 5 bases and 10 bases, there was a span of 21 bases. This CDR3 has 16 amino acids. CDR3 sequence: CASSDSPAAARSPLHF. CDR3 DNA: TGTGCCAGCAGCGACAGCCCCGCCGCCGCGCGATCACCCCTCCACTTT.

The rearrangement links TRBV14 to TRBJ1-2; 9 positions agree with TRBD1. This CDR3 is built from 17 residues. Trimming cost V 2 bases and J 3 bases; bases outside gene matches: 10. In germline, CDR1 is SGHDN, CDR2 FVKESK. The CDR3 bases are TGTGCCAGCAGCCAACAACCTACAGGGGGCGTCGACTATGGCTACACCTTC. This gives the protein CASSQQPTGGVDYGYTF.

The chain is built from TRBV27 and TRBJ2-1, with 11 bases aligning to TRBD2. This CDR3 comprises 18 residues. In germline, CDR1 is MNHEY, CDR2 SMNVEV (reference sequence). J lost 3 bases, V lost 3 bases, and 10 bases had no gene match. CDR3 in amino acids: CASSFNQLAGGFYNEQFF. In DNA, the CDR3 is TGTGCCAGCAGTTTCAATCAGCTAGCGGGGGGTTTCTACAATGAGCAGTTCTTC.

This clonotype was seen a handful of times. The J gene is TRBJ1-1, the V gene TRBV7-9, with 7 nucleotides matching TRBD1. V lost 5 bases, J lost 4 bases, and 16 bases stayed unmatched. There are 17 residues in the CDR3. From germline, CDR1 is SEHNR and CDR2 FQNEAQ (reference sequence). The CDR3 is CASSPTRQGYEITEAFF. The DNA of the CDR3 is TGTGCCAGCAGCCCGACACGACAGGGCTATGAGATCACTGAAGCTTTCTTT.

About this clonotype itself: Without the conserved terminal phenylalanine or tryptophan, this CDR3 likely stems from a read error. The chain recombines TRBV7-9 with TRBJ2-5, with 7 bases fitting TRBD1. The CDR3 has 15 residues. Trimming cost V 3 bases and J 2 bases; bases outside gene matches: 6. Germline loops: CDR1 SEHNR, CDR2 FQNEAQ (reference sequence). The CDR3 nucleotides read TGTGCCAGCAGCTTGGGGCCGGGACAGCAAGAGACCCAGTACTCC. As protein: CASSLGPGQQETQYS.

Comment on this clonotype: Being one base from a much bigger clone, this may be a read error. This chain uses TRBV7-9 with TRBJ2-7, with TRBD1 as a possible D gene (6 bases). The germline CDR1 and CDR2 sequences are SEHNR and FQNEAQ (reference sequence). This CDR3 contains 13 residues. V was trimmed by 6 bases and J by 2 bases, leaving 11 bases between them. CDR3 coding DNA: TGTGCCAGCAGGGACAGAAGCACCTACGAGCAGTACTTC. Translated: CASRDRSTYEQYF.

This clonotype was seen repeatedly, ten times or more. The chain uses TRBV7-9 and TRBJ2-7; 11 bases line up with TRBD1. In germline, CDR1 is SEHNR, CDR2 FQNEAQ (reference sequence). The CDR3 is made up of 19 amino acids. Losses at the gene ends were 3 bases for V and 4 bases for J; bases not matched to a gene: 17. CDR3 sequence reads: CASSFPRGQGVESGYEQYF. The CDR3 DNA follows: TGTGCCAGCAGCTTTCCGCGGGGACAGGGGGTAGAATCAGGATACGAGCAGTACTTC.

This clonotype was detected ten times or more. The chain combines TRBV9 with TRBJ2-3, with TRBD2 matching over 8 bases. V lost 0 bases to trimming and J lost 0 bases; unmatched junction nucleotides: 3. In germline, CDR1 is SGDLS, CDR2 YYNGEE. The CDR3 length is 16 residues. In DNA, the CDR3 is TGTGCCAGCAGCGTAGAGGTAGCGGGAAGCACAGATACGCAGTATTTT. This sequence encodes CASSVEVAGSTDTQYF.

As concerns this clonotype: A clone one base away is much larger, so this may be a read error. This sequence joins TRBV7-4 and TRBJ1-4; TRBD1 might be the D (5 bases). V was cut by 0 bases and J by 16 bases, with 21 bases left in between. The CDR3 sequence is 15 residues long. Germline V gene data show CDR1 as SGHVT and CDR2 as SQSDAQ. The CDR3 reads CASSLAPIQGPVPFF. The CDR3 DNA reads as TGTGCCAGCAGCTTAGCGCCTATTCAGGGCCCGGTTCCGTTTTTT.

As to this clonotype: A read error is possible here, since a much larger clone lies one base away. The chain links TRBV3-1 to TRBJ1-2; D not certain. The CDR3 has 15 amino acids. V was clipped by 1 base and J by 4 bases, with 13 bases between them. Germline values: CDR1 LGHDT, CDR2 YNNKEL (reference sequence). The CDR3 spells CASSQVQEIGYGYTF. The CDR3, as DNA: TGTGCCAGCAGCCAAGTGCAGGAAATCGGCTATGGCTACACCTTC.